The text below deals with one T cell receptor beta chain. Per the authors' pipeline: Using reference gene primer amplification, nucleated cell counts were estimated. TCRdb's table, derived via immunoSEQ multiplex PCR, lists solely in-frame clones and lacks some. The V and J calls and clone size are taken from that table; D and trimming were inferred from the DNA. The sample yields about 400,000 clones, around nine tenths seen once. Participants, 18 to 89 years old, spanned about two dozen US areas. Participants reported their clinical history, and cohort assignment relied on those reports. Recovery meant two consecutive negative NP/OP PCR tests, professional clearance, or resolved symptoms. The source of the sample is a study of blood T cell repertoires in COVID-19. V lost 4 bases, J lost 5 bases, and 8 bases lay in between. The CDR3 length is 12 residues. Per germline, CDR1 MDHEN and CDR2 SYDVKM.

The chain carries TRBV28 and TRBJ2-5; D ambiguous. The TCR was taken from a woman between 45 and 65 years old who had recovered from COVID-19. The sequencing input was PBMCs or T cells enriched from blood (not recorded which). DNA of the CDR3: TGTGCCAGCAGTTCCGTCCGGGAGACCCAGTACTTC. Encoded protein: CASSSVRETQYF.